The T cell receptor (beta chain) under discussion was sequenced for a study of T cells in Graves' hyperthyroidism and ophthalmopathy. Whole-study results and caveats: Most clonotypes that expanded in the thyroid above 0.001 also showed up in blood. In simple terms, a model built on 13 V-J features told ophthalmopathy apart from stable hyperthyroidism.

Amplification targeted TCR beta CDR3 regions from RNA transcripts. The TCR CDR3 was amplified in a first-round RT-PCR using the HTBI primer set. Via MiXCR, TCRdb re-called the multiplex PCR reads, giving one row per CDR3 protein. The sample lists hundreds of thousands of distinct CDR3 sequences, 14% to 15% seen once, with 13% in the top ten. As to this clonotype: The antigen is unknown.

J was trimmed by 6 bases and V by 8 bases; bases with no gene match: 10. CDR3 size: 15 residues. The germline CDR1 and CDR2 sequences are MRHNA and SNTAGT. Exclusions: uncontrolled infection, other autoimmune disease, pregnancy, lactation. Thyroid ultrasound, orbital computed tomography, clinical symptoms, and serum thyroxine and TRAb underpinned diagnoses. Sequencing was done on a sample of blood. The origin of this receptor is a man younger than 35 with Graves' ophthalmopathy. The V and J genes are TRBV6-4 and TRBJ2-2; 9 nucleotides match TRBD1. The CDR3: CASQADRGRPGELFF. The CDR3 coding sequence is TGTGCCAGCCAAGCGGACAGGGGTCGACCCGGGGAGCTGTTTTTT.